This T cell receptor beta chain comes out of a study of T cell repertoires in cytomegalovirus infection. Points from the study as a whole: HLA-C-restricted CMV clonotypes gave the most frequent clonotype in two of eight donors.

This CDR3 is built from 14 residues. V was shortened by 5 bases and J by 7 bases, with 17 bases between the two germline ends. CDR1 SGHTA and CDR2 FQGNSA come from the germline V gene. This clonotype was observed at least ten times. No antigen is known for it. MiXCR, applied by TCRdb to the reads, yields one record per CDR3 protein. This sample carries around 550,000 distinct CDR3 sequences, around 27% of them seen once, and the ten largest clones take under 15%. The rearrangement uses TRBV7-2 and TRBJ1-2, with D perhaps matching TRBD1 (5 bases). Sequences were obtained from PBMCs. The receptor comes from a human donor in good health (CMV status not recorded). Some clones in this sample may be carry-over from other donors' samples. The CDR3 nucleotides are TGTGCCAGCAGCCCCCGGCGGGGCGGAAGTGGCTACACCTTC. Its protein is CASSPRRGGSGYTF.